The 17 T cell receptor beta chains presented below share a single source sample, sequenced in a study of read filtering for tumor transcriptome and immune sequencing. This library used 300 to 500 ng RNA and molecular barcoded adaptors spanning alpha/delta and beta/gamma chains. One entry per CDR3 protein, called by TCRdb with MiXCR from the reads. Among 130,000 or so distinct CDR3 sequences listed, about 13% were seen once. Sequenced material: a population of CD138-negative cells sorted from bone marrow. All receptors come from a donor at least 40 years old with multiple myeloma.

Ten or more counts support this clonotype. The chain combines TRBV12-3 or TRBV12-4 with TRBJ2-5; 15 bases are a match to TRBD2. Unmatched junction bases numbered 13, after V lost 6 bases and J lost 5 bases. This CDR3 spans 18 amino acids. The chain's CDR3 is CASSLGTSGRRSLETQYF. The DNA for the CDR3 is TGTGCCAGCAGCCTTGGGACTAGCGGGAGGAGGAGCTTGGAGACCCAGTACTTC.

This clonotype was counted many times. The rearrangement joins TRBV19 to TRBJ2-1; D gene ambiguous. The CDR3 has 13 residues. CDR1 is LNHDA and CDR2 is SQIVND in the germline V gene (reference sequence). Trimming pared 1 base from V and 7 bases from J, leaving 8 bases between. CDR3 sequence reads: CASSIGGRNEQFF. For the CDR3, the DNA is TGTGCCAGTAGTATAGGTGGGCGGAATGAGCAGTTCTTC. The full variable domain, completed using reference TRBV19 and TRBJ2-1, is DGGITQSPKYLFRKEGQNVTLSCEQNLNHDAMYWYRQDPGQGLRLIYYSQIVNDFQKGDIAEGYSVSREKKESFPLTVTSAQKNPTAFYLCASSIGGRNEQFFGPGTRLTVL.

This clonotype was seen a few times. J is TRBJ2-7 and V is TRBV13; a possible D gene is TRBD2 (5 bases). CDR3 size: 16 residues. The germline V gene has CDR1 PRHDT and CDR2 FYEKMQ (reference sequence). V lost 5 bases to trimming and J lost 3 bases, with 20 bases between them. The CDR3 region is CASSPVKLAGGYEQYF. For the CDR3, the DNA is TGTGCCAGCAGCCCCGTAAAGTTGGCCGGAGGCTACGAGCAGTACTTC.

Comments on this clonotype: This may stem from a read error, because a much larger clone lies one nucleotide away. The rearrangement joins TRBV13 to TRBJ1-2; 9 bases align to TRBD1. The CDR3 has 14 amino acids. Germline V gene data show CDR1 as PRHDT and CDR2 as FYEKMQ (reference sequence). The CDR3 here is CASSGDRAYYVYTF. As DNA, the CDR3 is TGTGCCAGCAGCGGGGACAGGGCTTACTATGTCTACACCTTC. Full variable domain (outside the CDR3, taken from reference TRBV13 and TRBJ1-2): AAGVIQSPRHLIKEKRETATLKCYPIPRHDTVYWYQQGPGQDPQFLISFYEKMQSDKGSIPDRFSAQQFSDYHSELNMSSLELGDSALYFCASSGDRAYYVYTFGSGTRLTVV.

This clonotype was counted at least ten times. The chain is built from TRBV29-1 and TRBJ2-6; weak D call: TRBD2 (5 bases). V was cut by 6 bases and J by 1 base, with 13 bases left in between. Per germline, CDR1 SQVTM and CDR2 ANQGSEA. This CDR3 has 15 residues. As DNA, the CDR3 is TGCAGCGTAAGACAAGGCGGGTCTGGGGCCAACGTCCTGACTTTC. Translating it yields CSVRQGGSGANVLTF.

This clonotype was observed at least ten times. The chain recombines TRBV7-9 with TRBJ2-5; 11 bases line up with TRBD1. Germline V gives CDR1 SEHNR, CDR2 FQNEAQ (reference sequence). CDR3 length: 16 amino acids. V was pared by 2 bases and J by 5 bases, with 7 bases of the junction left unmatched. CDR3 coding DNA: TGTGCCAGCAGCTTATCTAGGACAGGGGGCGCGGAGACCCAGTACTTC. Residues: CASSLSRTGGAETQYF.

Turning to this clonotype: The missing conserved phenylalanine or tryptophan at the end of this CDR3 makes a read error likely. The chain recombines TRBV10-2 with TRBJ1-5; D possibly corresponds to TRBD1 (6 bases). Germline CDR1 reads WSHSY; CDR2 reads SAAADI. The CDR3 extends over 15 amino acids. V lost 2 bases and J 0 bases, leaving 8 bases between the germline ends. The CDR3 here is CASSEQGTSNQPQHL. Written as DNA, the CDR3 is TGCGCCAGCAGTGAGCAGGGGACTAGCAATCAGCCCCAGCATTTA.

This clonotype was observed many times. V is TRBV6-2 or TRBV6-3 and J is TRBJ1-1, with unresolved D. The germline V gene has CDR1 MNHEY and CDR2 SVGEGT. This CDR3 comprises 16 residues. V was cut by 2 bases and J by 3 bases, with 16 bases left in between. CDR3 sequence: CASSYRFSGGDTEAFF. CDR3 in DNA: TGTGCCAGCAGTTACAGGTTCTCCGGCGGTGACACTGAAGCTTTCTTT.

This clonotype came up many times. The V gene is TRBV7-3, the J gene TRBJ2-5; D call uncertain. Per the germline V gene, CDR1 is SGHTA and CDR2 is FQGTGA. There are 13 residues in the CDR3. V gave up 5 bases and J gave up 2 bases, with 9 bases separating them. Written as DNA, the CDR3 is TGTGCCAGCAGCGCGACTGCGCAAGAGACCCAGTACTTC. Amino acids: CASSATAQETQYF.

Regarding this clonotype: A much more abundant neighbour one base away suggests this may be a read error. The rearrangement links TRBV6-1 to TRBJ2-1; 10 bases fit TRBD2. The CDR3 loop spans 15 amino acids. The trim removed 3 bases at V and 9 bases at J, leaving 8 bases unmatched. CDR1 and CDR2 from the germline V gene are MNHNS and SASEGT. The CDR3 protein is CASSESSGRVSEQFF. The CDR3 DNA is TGTGCCAGCAGTGAGTCTAGCGGGAGAGTCAGTGAGCAGTTCTTC.

This clonotype was seen ten or more times. The chain is built from TRBV7-9 and TRBJ2-1; the match to TRBD2 covers 7 bases. The length of the CDR3 is 15 residues. Trimming removed 7 bases from V and 4 bases from J; junction bases left unmatched: 10. CDR1 is SEHNR and CDR2 is FQNEAQ in the germline V gene (reference sequence). CDR3 residues: CASTPGTKTYNEQFF. CDR3 nucleotide sequence: TGTGCCAGCACCCCCGGGACTAAGACTTACAATGAGCAGTTCTTC.

This clonotype was recorded at least ten times. This sequence joins TRBV24-1 and TRBJ2-5; 11 bases agree with TRBD1. The CDR3 runs 20 residues. CDR1 and CDR2 (germline): KGHDR, SFDVKD. V dropped 2 bases and J dropped 4; count of bases not matched to a gene: 17. The CDR3 DNA is TGTGCCACCAGTGATTCGGGCTCGGGGGACAGGGGGAGTTGGCGAGAGACCCAGTACTTC. This encodes CATSDSGSGDRGSWRETQYF.

This clonotype was picked up a small number of times. The conserved closing phenylalanine or tryptophan is absent in this CDR3, likely reflecting a read error. The CDR3 DNA reads as TGCGCCAGCAGCTTCGGGACTAGCGGGAGGGGACCCTACAATGAGCAGTTCCTC. This gives the protein CASSFGTSGRGPYNEQFL. V and J are TRBV5-1 and TRBJ2-1; 16 bases are shared with TRBD2. CDR3 length equals 18 residues. J was trimmed by 2 bases and V by 2 bases; bases with no gene match: 4. CDR1 is SGHRS, CDR2 YFSETQ, per germline.

The sample holds many counts of this clonotype. The gene calls are TRBV7-3 and TRBJ2-1, with TRBD2 matching over 12 bases. J gave up 4 bases and V 2 bases, and 0 bases lay outside the gene matches. This CDR3 spans 15 amino acids. Looked up from germline, CDR1 is SGHTA and CDR2 is FQGTGA. The DNA for the CDR3 is TGTGCCAGCAGCTTACTAGCGGGAGGGTACAATGAGCAGTTCTTC. Translation gives CASSLLAGGYNEQFF.

This clonotype was seen many times. V usage is TRBV29-1 and J usage is TRBJ2-5; 10 nucleotides line up with TRBD1. Trimming took 4 bases from V and 5 from J; bases not matched to a gene: 7. From germline, CDR1 is SQVTM and CDR2 ANQGSEA. The CDR3 is 14 residues long. The CDR3 bases are TGCAGCGTTGCCCTCCAGGACAGGGGGGAGACCCAGTACTTC. This codes for CSVALQDRGETQYF.

This clonotype came up many times. This chain uses TRBV29-1 with TRBJ2-1, with D unresolved. Per the germline V gene, CDR1 is SQVTM and CDR2 is ANQGSEA. The ends were cut back, 1 base at V and 0 bases at J, with 7 bases in the middle. The CDR3 totals 14 residues. The chain's CDR3 is CSVEVANSYNEQFF. CDR3 DNA: TGCAGCGTTGAAGTTGCAAACTCCTACAATGAGCAGTTCTTC.

This clonotype has a count of ten or more. The chain has TRBV7-2 and TRBJ2-1; D is uncertain. Germline V CDR1 and CDR2: SGHTA, FQGNSA. Trimming left V 1 base short and J 0 bases short, with 7 bases between. The CDR3 covers 15 residues. The CDR3 DNA sequence: TGTGCCAGCAGCTTAGACAGTAGCTCCTACAATGAGCAGTTCTTC. Residues: CASSLDSSSYNEQFF.